Given below is one TCR beta chain in context. As yet, its antigen is unknown. The V end was cut by 2 bases, the J end by 8 bases, with 6 bases between. The CDR3 is made up of 12 amino acids. Germline V gives CDR1 SGHTA, CDR2 FQGNSA. The source of the sample is a study of T cell responses to AZD1222 COVID-19 vaccine. Study findings and constraints: An increase in Spike-specific TCR breadth and depth was observed after two AZD1222 doses. The donors showed a predominance of white British ancestry and of females, with possible underestimation of clonal diversity. Nearly half of spike-specific TCRs reportedly go after variant regions that carry no mutations.

Generated by immunoSEQ multiplex PCR, the TCRdb table keeps only in-frame clones and is missing some. Of 57,000 or so clones detected, approximately 85% appear once; the ten largest clones hold roughly 25%. The sequenced sample was peripheral blood, obtained 28 days after the second AZD1222 dose. The receptor's source is an adult who received the AZD1222 COVID-19 vaccine. This rearrangement joins TRBV7-2 to TRBJ1-4; D remains ambiguous. The DNA for the CDR3 is TGTGCCAGCAGCTTAAGAGGGGAAAAACTGTTTTTT. Protein sequence: CASSLRGEKLFF.